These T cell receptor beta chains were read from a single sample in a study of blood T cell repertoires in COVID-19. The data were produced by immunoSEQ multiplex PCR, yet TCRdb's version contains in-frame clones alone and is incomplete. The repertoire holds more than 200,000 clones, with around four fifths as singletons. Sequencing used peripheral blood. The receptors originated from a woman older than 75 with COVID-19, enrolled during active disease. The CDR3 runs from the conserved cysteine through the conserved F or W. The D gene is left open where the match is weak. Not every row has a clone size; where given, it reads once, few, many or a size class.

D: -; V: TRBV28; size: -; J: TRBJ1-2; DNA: TGTGCCAGCACCCCCCCCTTCGGCTATGGCTACACCTTC; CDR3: CASTPPFGYGYTF
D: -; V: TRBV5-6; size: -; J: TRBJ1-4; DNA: TGTGCCAGCAGCTTGCATGCGGGCAATGAAAAACTGTTTTTT; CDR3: CASSLHAGNEKLFF
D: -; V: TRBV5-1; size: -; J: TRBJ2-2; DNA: TGCGCCAGCAGCTTCGACAGAGCCACCGGGGAGCTGTTTTTT; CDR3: CASSFDRATGELFF
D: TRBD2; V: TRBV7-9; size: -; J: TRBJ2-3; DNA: TGTGCCAGCAGCTTAGGAGGGACTAGCCCAATCACAGATACGCAGTATTTT; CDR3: CASSLGGTSPITDTQYF
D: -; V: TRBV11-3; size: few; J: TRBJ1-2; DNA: TGTGCCAGCAGCTTAGTGCTCGGGACAAGGATATTTGGCTACACCTTC; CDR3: CASSLVLGTRIFGYTF
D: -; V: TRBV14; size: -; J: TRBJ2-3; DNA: TGTGCCAGCTGGAATGACGAGCCCGGAAGCGGTAACACAGATACGCAGTATTTT; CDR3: CASWNDEPGSGNTDTQYF
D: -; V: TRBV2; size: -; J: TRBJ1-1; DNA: TGTGCTTCGGCGGGGGTTTCTAACACTGAAGCTTTCTTT; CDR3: CASAGVSNTEAFF
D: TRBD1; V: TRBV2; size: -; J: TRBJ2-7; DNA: TGTGCCAGCAGTCCCCTGAGGGGGCTTAACGAGCAGTACTTC; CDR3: CASSPLRGLNEQYF
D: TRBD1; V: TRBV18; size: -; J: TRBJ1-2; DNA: TGTGCCAGCTCACCCGATACGCACGGACAGGGGAGTAACTATGGCTACACCTTC; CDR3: CASSPDTHGQGSNYGYTF
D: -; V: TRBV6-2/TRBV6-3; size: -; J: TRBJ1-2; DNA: TGTGCCAGCAGTTACTCGACGGGACACATGGATGGCTACACCTTC; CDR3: CASSYSTGHMDGYTF
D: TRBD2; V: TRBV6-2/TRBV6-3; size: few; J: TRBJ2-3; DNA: TGTGCCAGCAGTTACGGGACTACAACCCAGTATTTT; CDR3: CASSYGTTTQYF
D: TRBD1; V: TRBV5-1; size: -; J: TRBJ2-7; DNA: TGCGCCAGCAGCTTGGGGGGGACAGGGGCCTCGAAGTACTTC; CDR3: CASSLGGTGASKYF
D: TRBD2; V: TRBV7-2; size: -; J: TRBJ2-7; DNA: TGTGCCAGCAGCTTAGGTCCTAGCGGGGGGTACGAGCAGTACTTC; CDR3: CASSLGPSGGYEQYF
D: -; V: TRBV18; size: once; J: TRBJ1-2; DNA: TGTGCCAGCTCGCCGGACAGAAACTATGGCTACACCTTC; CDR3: CASSPDRNYGYTF
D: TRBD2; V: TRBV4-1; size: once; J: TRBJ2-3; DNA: TGCGCCAGCAGCCAAGTTTCGGCGGGGGGAGATACGCAGTATTTT; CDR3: CASSQVSAGGDTQYF
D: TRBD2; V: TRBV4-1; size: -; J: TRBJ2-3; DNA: TGCGCCAGCAGCCAAGTCCCTAGCGGGGGCCCCGGGAGCACAGATACGCAGTATTTT; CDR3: CASSQVPSGGPGSTDTQYF
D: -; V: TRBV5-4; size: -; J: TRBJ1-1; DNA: TGTGCCAGCAGCTCAACCGGGACTGAAATGAACACTGAAGCTTTCTTT; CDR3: CASSSTGTEMNTEAFF
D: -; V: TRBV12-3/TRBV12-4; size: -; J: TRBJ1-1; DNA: TGTGCCAGCAGTTTTGACAGCCAAGCTTTCTTT; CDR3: CASSFDSQAFF
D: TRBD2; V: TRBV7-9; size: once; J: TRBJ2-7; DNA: TGTGCCAGCAGCTTGTCCGGGGGGTACGAGCAGTACTTC; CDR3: CASSLSGGYEQYF
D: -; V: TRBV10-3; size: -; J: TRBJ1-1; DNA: TGTGCCATCAGTGCCCAGACATCGGGAGCTGAAGCTTTCTTT; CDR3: CAISAQTSGAEAFF
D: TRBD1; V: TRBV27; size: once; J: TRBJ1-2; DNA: TGTGCCAGCAGAAAATTGGGACAGGGGATTCCGTTTGACTACACCTTC; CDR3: CASRKLGQGIPFDYTF
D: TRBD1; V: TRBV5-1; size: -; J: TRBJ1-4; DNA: TGCGCCAGCAGCTCCAATTTACAGGGGGAAAAACTGTTTTTT; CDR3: CASSSNLQGEKLFF
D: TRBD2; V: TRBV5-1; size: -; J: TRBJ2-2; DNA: TGCGCCAGCAGCTTGCCTAGCGGGGGCCGGAACACCGGGGAGCTGTTTTTT; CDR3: CASSLPSGGRNTGELFF
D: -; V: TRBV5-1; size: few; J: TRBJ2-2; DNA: TGCGCCAGCGAGGGACAGAACACCGGGGAGCTGTTTTTT; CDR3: CASEGQNTGELFF
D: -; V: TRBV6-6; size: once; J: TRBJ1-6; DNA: TGTGCCAGCAGACTTAGGACAGATAATTCACCCCTCCACTTT; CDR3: CASRLRTDNSPLHF
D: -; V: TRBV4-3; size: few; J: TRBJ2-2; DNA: TGCGCCAGCAGCCAGGTGGTTTCTGGGGGCGTGAACACCGGGGAGCTGTTTTTT; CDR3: CASSQVVSGGVNTGELFF
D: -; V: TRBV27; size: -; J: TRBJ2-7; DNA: TGTGCCAGCAGTTTAGGACAAGGGCGAAAGATCTACGAGCAGTACTTC; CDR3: CASSLGQGRKIYEQYF
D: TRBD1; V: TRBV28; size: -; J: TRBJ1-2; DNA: TGTGCCAGCAGCATACAGGGGTATGGCTACACCTTC; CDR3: CASSIQGYGYTF
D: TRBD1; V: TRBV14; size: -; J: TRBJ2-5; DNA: TGTGCCAGCAGCCAAGATAAGGGGACAGGGTTGAAGACCCAGTACTTC; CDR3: CASSQDKGTGLKTQYF
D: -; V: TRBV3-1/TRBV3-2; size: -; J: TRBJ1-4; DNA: TGTGCCAGCCAAGCAGGGGTTCTCGAAAAACTGTTTTTT; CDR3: CASQAGVLEKLFF
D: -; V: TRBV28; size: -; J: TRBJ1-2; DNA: TGTGCCAGCACCGAGATAGGGGGTAACTATGGCTACACCTTC; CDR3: CASTEIGGNYGYTF
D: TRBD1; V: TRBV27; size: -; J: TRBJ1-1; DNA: TGTGCCAGCAGTTTGTCCGCAGGGGGCTTTTATGGTGAAGCTTTCTTT; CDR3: CASSLSAGGFYGEAFF
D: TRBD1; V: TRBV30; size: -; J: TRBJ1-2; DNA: TGTGCCTGGAGTAAGGACGGACAGGCTCTCTATGGCTACACCTTC; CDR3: CAWSKDGQALYGYTF
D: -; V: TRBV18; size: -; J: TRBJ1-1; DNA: TGTGCCAGCTCACCAACCGGACAGGAAGCTTTCTTT; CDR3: CASSPTGQEAFF
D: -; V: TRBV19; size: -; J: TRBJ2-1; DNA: TGTGCCAGTAAACTAGACCCCTCCTACAATGAGCAGTTCTTC; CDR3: CASKLDPSYNEQFF
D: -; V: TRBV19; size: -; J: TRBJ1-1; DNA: TGTGCCAGTACAGTTTTTGAGGGATCCGCTGAAGCTTTCTTT; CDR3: CASTVFEGSAEAFF
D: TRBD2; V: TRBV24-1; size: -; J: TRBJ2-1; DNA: TGTGCCACCGGCCTAGCGGGGGTCTCCTACAATGAGCAGTTCTTC; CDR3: CATGLAGVSYNEQFF
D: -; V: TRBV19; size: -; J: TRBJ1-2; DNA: TGTGCCAGTAGTATCAGGGACTCCCTTAATGGCTACACCTTC; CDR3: CASSIRDSLNGYTF
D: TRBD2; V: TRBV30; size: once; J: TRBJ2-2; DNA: TGTGCCTGGAGGGGACTAGCGGGGGGGCCCGGGGAGCTGTTTTTT; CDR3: CAWRGLAGGPGELFF
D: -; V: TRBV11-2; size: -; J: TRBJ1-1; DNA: TGTGCCAGCAGCCCAAGCTACGGGAGCACTGAAGCTTTCTTT; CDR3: CASSPSYGSTEAFF
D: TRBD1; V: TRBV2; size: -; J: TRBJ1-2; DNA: TGTGCCAGCATTATCCGGGACAGGAACTATGGCTACACCTTC; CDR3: CASIIRDRNYGYTF
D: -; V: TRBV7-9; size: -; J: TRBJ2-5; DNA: TGTGCCAGCAGCTTTGGAGCAGCCCAAGAGACCCAGTACTTC; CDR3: CASSFGAAQETQYF
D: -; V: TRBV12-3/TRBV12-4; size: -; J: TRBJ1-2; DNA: TGTGCCAGCAGCCCCTTCCACTATGGCTACACCTTC; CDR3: CASSPFHYGYTF
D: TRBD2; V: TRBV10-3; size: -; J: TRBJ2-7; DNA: TGTGCCATCAGTGCCTTAAAACGGGGGGGTGACTACGAGCAGTACTTC; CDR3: CAISALKRGGDYEQYF
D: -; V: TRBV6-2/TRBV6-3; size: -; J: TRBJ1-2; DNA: TGTGCCAGCAGTCCCTTCGCGGGAAACTATGGCTACACCTTC; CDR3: CASSPFAGNYGYTF
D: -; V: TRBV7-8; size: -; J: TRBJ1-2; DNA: TGTGCCAGCAGCTTAGTAGGAGGTGGCTACACCTTC; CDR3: CASSLVGGGYTF